Many counts were recorded for the clone carrying this TCR beta chain. These data originate in a study of identical twins. A universal primer site arose from template switching, and cDNA bore unique molecular identifiers. In TCRdb, the 5' RACE reads were re-called with MiXCR into one record per CDR3 protein. Of 750,000 to 950,000 distinct CDR3 sequences in the sample, roughly 12% are singletons; the top ten hold around 1.6%. From germline, CDR1 is MNHEY and CDR2 SVGAGI. The CDR3 runs to 16 residues. With 4 bases removed from V and 8 bases from J, the gap between germline ends came to 18 bases. This sample was also put to use in a study of yellow fever vaccine responses in identical twins.

The TCR originated in a woman younger than 30 in good health. The rearrangement joins TRBV6-5 to TRBJ1-6; D gene uncertain. The specimen sequenced was PBMCs. The CDR3 sequence is CASSSRPLSLDSPLHF. CDR3 coding DNA: TGTGCCAGCAGTTCCAGACCCCTCTCTCTAGATTCACCCCTCCACTTT.